This T cell receptor beta chain is from a study of T cell responses to AZD1222 COVID-19 vaccine. As concerns this clone: Its specificity is not known.

Study results and caveats: Clonal diversity may have been underestimated, and the donors were mostly white British, with more females than males. Repertoire collection took place solely once the T cell response had peaked.

The table came from immunoSEQ multiplex PCR; TCRdb's copy has only in-frame clones and leaves some out. Among fewer than 300,000 clones, 93% were seen once, and the ten largest hold less than 0.65%. This specimen consisted of peripheral blood, obtained on day 0 of AZD1222 vaccination. The TCR comes from an adult in good health.

Here the CDR3 reads CASSYTQGTSPLHF. Written as DNA, the CDR3 is TGTGCCAGCAGTTATACCCAGGGAACTTCACCCCTCCACTTT. The genes are TRBV6-5 and TRBJ1-6; possibly TRBD1 for D (5 bases). The V gene's germline CDR1 is MNHEY and CDR2 SVGAGI. Trimming took 3 bases from V and 9 from J, leaving 12 bases between them. CDR3 length equals 14 residues.